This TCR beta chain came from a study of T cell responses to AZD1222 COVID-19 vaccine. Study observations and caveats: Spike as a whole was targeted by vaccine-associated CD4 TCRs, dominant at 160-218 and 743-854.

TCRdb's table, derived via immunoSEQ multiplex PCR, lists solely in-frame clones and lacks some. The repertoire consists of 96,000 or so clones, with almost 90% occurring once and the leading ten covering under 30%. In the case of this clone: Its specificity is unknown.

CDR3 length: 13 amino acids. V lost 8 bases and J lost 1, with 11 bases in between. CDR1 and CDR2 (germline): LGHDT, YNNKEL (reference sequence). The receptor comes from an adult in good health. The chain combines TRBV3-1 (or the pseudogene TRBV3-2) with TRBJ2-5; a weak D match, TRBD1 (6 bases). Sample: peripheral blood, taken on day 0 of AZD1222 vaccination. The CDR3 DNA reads TGTGCCAGCTTGCGAGGGGGCCAAGAGACCCAGTACTTC. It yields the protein CASLRGGQETQYF.